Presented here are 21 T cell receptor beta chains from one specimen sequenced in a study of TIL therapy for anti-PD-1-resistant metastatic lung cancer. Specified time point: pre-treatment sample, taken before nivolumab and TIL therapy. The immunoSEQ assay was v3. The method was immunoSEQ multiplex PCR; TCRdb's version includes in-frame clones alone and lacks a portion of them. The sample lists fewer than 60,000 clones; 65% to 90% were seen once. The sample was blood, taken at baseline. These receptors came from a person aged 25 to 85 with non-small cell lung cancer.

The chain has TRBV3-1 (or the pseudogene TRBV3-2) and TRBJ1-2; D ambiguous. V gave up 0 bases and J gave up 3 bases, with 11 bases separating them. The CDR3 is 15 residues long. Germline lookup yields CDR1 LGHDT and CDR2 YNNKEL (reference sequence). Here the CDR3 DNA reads TGTGCCAGCAGCCAAGAAACCCTCAAGGACTATGGCTACACCTTC. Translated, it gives CASSQETLKDYGYTF.

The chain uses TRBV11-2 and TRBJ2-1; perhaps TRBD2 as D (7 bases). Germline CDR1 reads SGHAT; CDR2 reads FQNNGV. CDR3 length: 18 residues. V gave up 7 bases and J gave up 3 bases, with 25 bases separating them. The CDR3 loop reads CASTFWTIPGEGYNEQFF. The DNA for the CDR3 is TGTGCCAGCACCTTTTGGACTATCCCAGGGGAGGGCTACAATGAGCAGTTCTTC. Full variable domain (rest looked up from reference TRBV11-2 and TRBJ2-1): EAGVAQSPRYKIIEKRQSVAFWCNPISGHATLYWYQQILGQGPKLLIQFQNNGVVDDSQLPKDRFSAERLKGVDSTLKIQPAKLEDSAVYLCASTFWTIPGEGYNEQFFGPGTRLTVL.

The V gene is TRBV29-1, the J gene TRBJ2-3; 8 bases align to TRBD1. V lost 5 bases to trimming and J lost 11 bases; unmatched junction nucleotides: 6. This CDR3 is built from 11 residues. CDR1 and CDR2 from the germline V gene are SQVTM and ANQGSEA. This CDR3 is CSVKDRALQYF. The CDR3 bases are TGCAGCGTTAAGGACAGGGCCCTGCAGTATTTT.

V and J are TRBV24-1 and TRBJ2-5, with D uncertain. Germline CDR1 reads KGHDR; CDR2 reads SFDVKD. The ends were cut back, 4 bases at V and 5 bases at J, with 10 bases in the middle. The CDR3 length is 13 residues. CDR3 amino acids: CATSDQPIETQYF. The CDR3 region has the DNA TGTGCCACCAGTGACCAACCCATTGAGACCCAGTACTTC.

The CDR3, as DNA: TGTGCCAGCAGTGCTAGCGGGAGGTTCTACAATGAGCAGTTCTTC. Its translation: CASSASGRFYNEQFF. V is TRBV25-1 and J is TRBJ2-1; the match to TRBD2 covers 11 bases. CDR3 length: 15 amino acids. With 4 bases clipped from V and 3 bases from J, the junction kept 2 bases outside the gene matches. Germline CDR1 reads MGHDK; CDR2 reads SYGVNS.

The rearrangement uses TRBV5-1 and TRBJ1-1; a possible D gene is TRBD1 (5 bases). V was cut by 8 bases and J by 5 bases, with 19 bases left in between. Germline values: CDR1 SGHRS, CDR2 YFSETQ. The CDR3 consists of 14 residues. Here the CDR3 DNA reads TGCGCCAGTCACGCAGGGTCGGGAAAAACTGAAGCTTTCTTT. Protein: CASHAGSGKTEAFF.

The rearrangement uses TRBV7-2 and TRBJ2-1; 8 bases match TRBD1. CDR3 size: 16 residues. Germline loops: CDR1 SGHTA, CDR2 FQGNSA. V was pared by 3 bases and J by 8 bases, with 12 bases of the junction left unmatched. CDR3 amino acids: CASSFLRGRLVDEQFF. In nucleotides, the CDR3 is TGTGCCAGCAGCTTCCTCAGGGGGCGGCTCGTGGATGAGCAGTTCTTC.

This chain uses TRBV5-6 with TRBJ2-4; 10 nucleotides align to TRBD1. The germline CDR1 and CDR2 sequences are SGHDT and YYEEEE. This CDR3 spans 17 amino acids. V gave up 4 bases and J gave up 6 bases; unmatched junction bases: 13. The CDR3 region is CASSTPGTGAARNIQYF. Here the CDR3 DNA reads TGTGCCAGCAGCACACCCGGGACAGGGGCTGCGAGAAACATTCAGTACTTC.

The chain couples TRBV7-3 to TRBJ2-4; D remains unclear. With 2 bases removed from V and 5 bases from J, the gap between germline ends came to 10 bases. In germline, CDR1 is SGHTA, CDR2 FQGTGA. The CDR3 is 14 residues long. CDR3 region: CASSLLGGQNIQYF. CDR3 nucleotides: TGTGCCAGCAGCTTATTGGGTGGGCAAAACATTCAGTACTTC.

Written as DNA, the CDR3 is TGTGCCTGGAGTGTACTGTCTGGAAACACCATATATTTT. This sequence encodes CAWSVLSGNTIYF. V usage is TRBV30 and J usage is TRBJ1-3; D is unclear. This CDR3 contains 13 residues. V gave up 0 bases and J gave up 1 base, with 4 bases separating them. Germline V gene data show CDR1 as GTSNPN and CDR2 as SVGIG (reference sequence).

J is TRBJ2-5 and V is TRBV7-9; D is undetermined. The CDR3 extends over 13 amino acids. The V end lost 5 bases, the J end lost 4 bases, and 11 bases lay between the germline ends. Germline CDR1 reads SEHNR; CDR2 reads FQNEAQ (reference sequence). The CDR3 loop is CASSTWTRETQYF. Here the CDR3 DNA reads TGTGCCAGCAGCACCTGGACGCGAGAGACCCAGTACTTC.

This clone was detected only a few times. The chain's CDR3 is CASSQGIGYEQYF. The CDR3 region has the DNA TGTGCCAGCAGTCAGGGAATTGGGTACGAGCAGTACTTC. The chain is built from TRBV27 and TRBJ2-7; TRBD1 might be the D (5 bases). The CDR3 runs to 13 residues. CDR1 MNHEY and CDR2 SMNVEV come from the germline V gene (reference sequence). V was pared by 5 bases and J by 4 bases, with 12 bases between.

In DNA, the CDR3 is TGTGCCAGCAGCTTAGCTCTGGTCACAGATACGCAGTATTTT. Protein sequence: CASSLALVTDTQYF. This rearrangement joins TRBV7-2 to TRBJ2-3; the D is unclear. The CDR3 is 14 residues long. The germline V and J ends were trimmed by 0 bases and 2 bases, with 6 bases remaining between them. The germline V gene has CDR1 SGHTA and CDR2 FQGNSA.

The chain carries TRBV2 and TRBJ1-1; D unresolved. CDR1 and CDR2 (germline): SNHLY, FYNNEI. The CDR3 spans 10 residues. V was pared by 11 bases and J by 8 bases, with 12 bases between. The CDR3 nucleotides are TGTGCCGGGAGCCTCGGGGAAGCTTTCTTT. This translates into CAGSLGEAFF. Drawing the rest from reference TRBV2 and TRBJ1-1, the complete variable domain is EPEVTQTPSHQVTQMGQEVILRCVPISNHLYFYWYRQILGQKVEFLVSFYNNEISEKSEIFDDQFSVERPDGSNFTLKIRSTKLEDSAMYFCAGSLGEAFFGQGTRLTVV.

CDR3 in DNA: TGTGCCAGCAGCTTCGGACTAGCGGACAAGACCCAGTACTTC. Its translation: CASSFGLADKTQYF. V gene TRBV7-9 combines with J gene TRBJ2-5, with TRBD2 matching 10 bases. CDR3 length: 14 amino acids. From germline, CDR1 is SEHNR and CDR2 FQNEAQ (reference sequence). Trimming took 3 bases from V and 6 from J; bases not matched to a gene: 4.

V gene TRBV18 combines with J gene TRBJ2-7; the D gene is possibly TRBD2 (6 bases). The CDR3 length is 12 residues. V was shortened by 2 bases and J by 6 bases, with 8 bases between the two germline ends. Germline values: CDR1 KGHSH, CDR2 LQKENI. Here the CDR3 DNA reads TGTGCCAGCTCACCAGTGGGGGGCGAGCAGTACTTC. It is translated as CASSPVGGEQYF.

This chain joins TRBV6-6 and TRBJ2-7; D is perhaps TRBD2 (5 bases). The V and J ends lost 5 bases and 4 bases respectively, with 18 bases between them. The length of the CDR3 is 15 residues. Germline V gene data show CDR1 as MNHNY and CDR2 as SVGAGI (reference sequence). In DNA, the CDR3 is TGTGCCAGCAGTACCGCGGGTCTAAAGGGTTACGAGCAGTACTTC. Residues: CASSTAGLKGYEQYF.

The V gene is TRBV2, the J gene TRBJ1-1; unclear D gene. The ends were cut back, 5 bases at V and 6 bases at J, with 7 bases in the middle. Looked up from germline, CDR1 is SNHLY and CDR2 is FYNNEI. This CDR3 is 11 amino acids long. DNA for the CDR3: TGTGCCAGCAGTTGGGCAGCTGAAGCTTTCTTT. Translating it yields CASSWAAEAFF.

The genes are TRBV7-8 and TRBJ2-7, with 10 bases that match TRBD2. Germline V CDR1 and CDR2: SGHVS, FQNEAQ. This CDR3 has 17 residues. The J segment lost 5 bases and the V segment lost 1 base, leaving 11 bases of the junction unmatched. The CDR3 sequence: CASSLGGPAGGPHEQYF. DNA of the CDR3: TGTGCCAGCAGCTTAGGGGGGCCAGCGGGGGGGCCCCACGAGCAGTACTTC.

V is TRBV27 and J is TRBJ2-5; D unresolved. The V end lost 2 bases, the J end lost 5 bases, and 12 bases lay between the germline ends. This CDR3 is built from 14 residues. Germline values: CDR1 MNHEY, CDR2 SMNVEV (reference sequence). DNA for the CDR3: TGTGCCAGCAGTTTAAGGGTAGACGGGGAGACCCAGTACTTC. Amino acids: CASSLRVDGETQYF.

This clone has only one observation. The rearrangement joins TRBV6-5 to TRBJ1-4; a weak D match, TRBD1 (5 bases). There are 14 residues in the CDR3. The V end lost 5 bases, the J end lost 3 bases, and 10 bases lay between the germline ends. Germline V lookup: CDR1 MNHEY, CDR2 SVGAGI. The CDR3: CASSSGTPNEKLFF. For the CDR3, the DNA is TGTGCCAGCAGTAGTGGGACTCCTAATGAAAAACTGTTTTTT.